This T cell receptor (beta chain) was captured by sequencing in a study of shared clonotypes between healthy human individuals. About this clone itself: The target antigen is unknown.

Libraries were prepared by immunoSEQ multiplex PCR; TCRdb keeps only in-frame clonotypes and omits some of them. The sample includes 1,400,000 or so clones, around 98.5% of them seen just once. The CDR3 runs 13 residues. In germline, CDR1 is MNHNS, CDR2 SASEGT. The V gene lost 8 bases and the J gene lost 2 bases, with 12 bases spanning the gap. Findings and caveats of the study: It was observed that approximately 5% of naive CD4 clonotypes were shared across several donors.

This chain uses TRBV6-1 with TRBJ1-2, with a possible D match to TRBD1 (6 bases). The receptor was isolated from a man aged 25-40 years in good health. The sequencing input was naive CD4+ T cells sorted from blood. Noted subset: CD45RA+ positively selected. This chain's CDR3 is CASFGTKNYGYTF. The CDR3 DNA reads TGTGCCAGCTTCGGGACAAAAAACTATGGCTACACCTTC.